The text below deals with one TCR beta chain. The CDR3 is 13 amino acids. From 3,500 to 4,000 ng of total RNA, each TCR library was prepared. TCRdb re-called the 5' RACE reads; every CDR3 protein appears as one record, without DNA. The sample totals over 200,000 distinct CDR3 sequences. The data originate from a study of monozygotic twins with inflammatory bowel disease. The sequence came from a human donor with ulcerative colitis or Crohn's disease, or a healthy co-twin of an affected twin (not recorded which). The chain combines TRBV12-3 or TRBV12-4 with TRBJ1-4; there is no DNA to check the TCRdb D call of TRBD1. The specimen sequenced was blood. CDR3 amino acids: CASSRKGAEKLFF.